The T cell receptor (beta chain) under discussion was sequenced for a study of blood T cell repertoires in COVID-19 (dated by TCRdb to 2020 to 2021). Background for the entire study: The collaborator samples originated in the United States, Italy and Spain and spanned the acute and convalescent phases of COVID-19. Subjects who had been exposed to COVID-19, were actively infected with it, or had recovered from it provided the deeply sampled blood TCRbeta repertoires that made up the dataset. The repertoires were released in a freely available public database meant as a resource for research on the immune response to SARS-CoV-2. HLA class I and class II types, where available, came from metadata supplied by the sample provider rather than from assay-based typing. The sample metadata nearly always contained a de-identified subject ID, COVID-19 status, age in years and sex. Samples were obtained from the ongoing ImmuneRACE study (first 160 participants) and from over 1,000 subjects provided by 6 global collaborators. The prospective study material was composed of cDNA or gDNA derived from T cells, B-cell-depleted T cells, or PBMCs.

The immunoSEQ Assay, a bias-controlled multiplex PCR, was used to amplify TCRbeta CDR3 regions from genomic DNA. The original methods were these. Nucleated cell counts per sample were estimated from amplification of reference gene primers within the assay. To quantify the absolute abundance of each unique TCRbeta CDR3 rearrangement, sequence reads were collapsed and filtered. For each sample, productive Simpson clonality was calculated as the square root of Simpson's diversity index over productive rearrangements. The source is immuneACCESS, and TCRdb retained only in-frame sequences with V and J called. Part of the clones is not carried over; for the studies checked, unresolved V genes explain less than half of this, and the remainder is unexplained. V and J calls and clone size are copied from that table; D and trimming were computed from the DNA. This sample has approximately 60,000 clones in its table, and 87% of those were observed once. Around a fifth of the sample is taken by the ten largest.

At one collaborating source in Seattle, patients were enrolled during active infection and were followed longitudinally through the course of disease. The collaborating institutions used their own protocols to collect whole blood in K2EDTA tubes. Collaborator samples were shipped for TCRbeta analysis as frozen whole blood, isolated PBMCs, or DNA extracted from either sample type. With regard to this clone: The target of this receptor is not known. No much larger clonotype is one base removed from it; base qualities were not supplied.

From a lookup of the germline V gene, CDR1 and CDR2 are SGHVS and FQNEAQ. The junction carries 12 bases between V and J, which are trimmed by 6 bases and 6 bases respectively. From the cysteine through the phenylalanine, the CDR3 covers 13 amino acids. Just the 39-base CDR3 DNA is kept, in frame starting at base 1. The research as a whole found: The quantity of clinical and demographic metadata differed by source and by participant and was supplied without curation.

The sequenced sample was peripheral blood. This receptor was identified in a woman older than 75 with COVID-19, enrolled during active disease. This sequence uses TRBV7-8 and TRBJ1-5; a weak D assignment points to TRBD1 (6 bases agree). The DNA sequence is given as TGTGCCAGCAGTCCCTGGGGGCCTCAGCCCCAGCATTTT. It is translated as CASSPWGPQPQHF.